This TCR beta chain originates from a study of blood T cell repertoires in COVID-19. Across the whole study: Material from acute and convalescent COVID-19 was sourced from the United States, Italy and Spain.

The authors' processing: The assay estimated nucleated cells by amplifying reference gene primers. TCRdb keeps only in-frame clones here, not all; method: immunoSEQ multiplex PCR. V and J calls and clone size are copied from that table; D and trimming were computed from the DNA. The sample contains over 200,000 clones, about four fifths of which appear only once. Material for sequencing was peripheral blood. The origin of this receptor is a woman in her fifties or sixties with acute or convalescent COVID-19.

CDR3 sequence (DNA): TGTGCCAGCAGTGAGACTAGCGGCTTCACCGGGGAGCTGTTTTTT. Its translation is CASSETSGFTGELFF. The chain joins TRBV25-1 to TRBJ2-2; 9 bases fit TRBD2. The CDR3 is 15 amino acids. Germline values: CDR1 MGHDK, CDR2 SYGVNS. V was clipped by 3 bases and J by 4 bases; unmatched bases: 3.